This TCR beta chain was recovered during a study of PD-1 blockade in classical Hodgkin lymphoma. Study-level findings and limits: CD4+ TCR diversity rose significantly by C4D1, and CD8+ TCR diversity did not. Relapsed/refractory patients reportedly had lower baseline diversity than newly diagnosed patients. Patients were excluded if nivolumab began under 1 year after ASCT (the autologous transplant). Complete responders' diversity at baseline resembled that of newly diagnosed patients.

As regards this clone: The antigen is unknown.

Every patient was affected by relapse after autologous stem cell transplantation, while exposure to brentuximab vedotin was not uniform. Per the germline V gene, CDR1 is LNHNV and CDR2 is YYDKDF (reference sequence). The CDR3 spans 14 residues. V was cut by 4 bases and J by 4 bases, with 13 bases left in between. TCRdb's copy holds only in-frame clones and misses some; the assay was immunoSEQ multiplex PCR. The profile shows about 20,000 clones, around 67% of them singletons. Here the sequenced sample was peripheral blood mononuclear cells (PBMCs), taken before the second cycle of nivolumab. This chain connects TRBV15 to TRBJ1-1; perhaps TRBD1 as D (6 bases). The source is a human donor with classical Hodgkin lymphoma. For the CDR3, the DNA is TGTGCCACCAGCAAAGGGGGAGGGCCCACTGAAGCTTTCTTT. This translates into CATSKGGGPTEAFF.